This TCR beta chain was captured by sequencing in a study of blood T cell repertoires in COVID-19. Study context: Specimens from acute and convalescent COVID-19 originated in the United States, Italy and Spain.

The germline V gene has CDR1 LGHNA and CDR2 YNFKEQ. V shed 6 bases and J 1 base; nucleotides not matched to a gene: 16. The CDR3 sequence is 19 residues long. As handled by the study authors: Reference gene primers were amplified, and this amplification served to estimate nucleated cell counts. Data came from immunoSEQ multiplex PCR; TCRdb stores just in-frame clones and leaves some out. The DNA gave D and trimming, while V, J and clone size come from that table. The sample records about 57,000 clones, 82% being singletons. The chain is built from TRBV4-2 and TRBJ2-1; 9 nucleotides align to TRBD2. The material sequenced was peripheral blood. This clonotype originated in a woman aged 60-70 years with acute or convalescent COVID-19. DNA of the CDR3: TGTGCCAGCAGTAGCGGGGGAGCGGGGGGCCCGAGTTCCTACAATGAGCAGTTCTTC. It encodes CASSSGGAGGPSSYNEQFF.